Listed here are 9 T cell receptor beta chains from one sample, sequenced in a study of T cells in Graves' hyperthyroidism and ophthalmopathy. Researchers amplified the TCR beta CDR3 regions from RNA transcripts. First-round RT-PCR with HTBI primers amplified the TCR CDR3 region. From the multiplex PCR reads, TCRdb called clonotypes with MiXCR, one entry per CDR3 protein. The sample consists of around 690,000 distinct CDR3 sequences, 17% of them appearing once. The sequenced sample was blood. The receptor set was obtained from a man aged 50-60 years with Graves' hyperthyroidism.

This clonotype was found many times. V gene TRBV6-2 or TRBV6-3 combines with J gene TRBJ2-3; no reliable D call. CDR3 length: 15 residues. The germline gives CDR1 MNHEY, CDR2 SVGEGT. Trimming cost V 3 bases and J 2 bases, with 12 bases left between them. CDR3: CASSYASDHTDTQYF. The CDR3 nucleotides are TGTGCCAGCAGTTATGCAAGCGACCACACAGATACGCAGTATTTT.

This clonotype has a count of ten or more. V is TRBV5-1 and J is TRBJ2-1; D remains ambiguous. The CDR3 extends over 12 amino acids. Germline V gene data show CDR1 as SGHRS and CDR2 as YFSETQ. The V end lost 1 base, the J end lost 8 bases, and 7 bases lay between the germline ends. CDR3 in amino acids: CASSLWVDEQFF. CDR3 coding DNA: TGCGCCAGCAGCTTGTGGGTGGATGAGCAGTTCTTC. The whole variable domain, filled in from reference TRBV5-1 and TRBJ2-1, reads KAGVTQTPRYLIKTRGQQVTLSCSPISGHRSVSWYQQTPGQGLQFLFEYFSETQRNKGNFPGRFSGRQFSNSRSEMNVSTLELGDSALYLCASSLWVDEQFFGPGTRLTVL.

This clonotype was counted ten times or more. The chain links TRBV28 to TRBJ1-1; 9 bases are shared with TRBD1. The length of the CDR3 is 15 residues. Germline V gene data show CDR1 as MDHEN and CDR2 as SYDVKM. J gave up 1 base and V 2 bases, and 2 bases lay outside the gene matches. For the CDR3, the DNA is TGTGCCAGCAGTTTAACAGGGGGCGCGAACACTGAAGCTTTCTTT. This translates into CASSLTGGANTEAFF.

This clonotype turned up a few times. The chain couples TRBV7-8 to TRBJ2-1; D is ambiguous. The CDR3 spans 16 residues. Between the trimmed V and J ends, which lost 4 bases and 8 bases, there was a span of 21 bases. Germline V gene lookup returns CDR1 SGHVS and CDR2 FQNEAQ. The CDR3 nucleotides are TGTGCCAGCAGCTCTCCCTGGGGTAAACGACGGGATGAGCAGTTCTTC. Translation gives CASSSPWGKRRDEQFF.

This clonotype was observed a handful of times. The chain employs TRBV27 and TRBJ2-1; D might be TRBD1 (5 bases). CDR1 and CDR2 from the germline V gene are MNHEY and SMNVEV (reference sequence). Trimming pared 2 bases from V and 4 bases from J, leaving 9 bases between. This CDR3 is built from 14 residues. CDR3 protein: CASSLVREYNEQFF. CDR3 nucleotides: TGTGCCAGCAGTTTAGTCAGGGAATACAATGAGCAGTTCTTC.

This clonotype showed up many times. The rearrangement joins TRBV28 to TRBJ2-7; 11 nucleotides align to TRBD1. This CDR3 region has 15 residues. The V segment lost 4 bases and the J segment 2 bases; nucleotides outside the gene matches: 4. Germline V gene lookup returns CDR1 MDHEN and CDR2 SYDVKM. The CDR3 loop is CASSSGQGAAYEQYF. Written as DNA, the CDR3 is TGTGCCAGCAGTTCCGGACAGGGGGCAGCCTACGAGCAGTACTTC.

This clonotype has a count of ten or more. At one of its ends the junction is not consistent with the germline gene, which may arise from a read error. The chain employs TRBV5-1 and TRBJ2-1; 7 bases are shared with TRBD2. Germline CDR1 is SGHRS and CDR2 is YFSETQ. This CDR3 has 15 residues. CDR3 loop: CASSLAGGTYNEQFF. In DNA form, the CDR3 reads TGTGCCAGCAGTTTAGCCGGGGGGACCTACAATGAGCAGTTCTTC. The full variable domain, completed using reference TRBV5-1 and TRBJ2-1, is KAGVTQTPRYLIKTRGQQVTLSCSPISGHRSVSWYQQTPGQGLQFLFEYFSETQRNKGNFPGRFSGRQFSNSRSEMNVSTLELGDSALYLCASSLAGGTYNEQFFGPGTRLTVL.

At least ten counts were recorded for this clonotype. In nucleotides, the CDR3 is TGCAGCGTTGGAGGAGAGATCTACGAGCAGTACTTC. Encoded protein: CSVGGEIYEQYF. The chain links TRBV29-1 to TRBJ2-7; D is unresolved. The germline V gene encodes CDR1 SQVTM and CDR2 ANQGSEA. This CDR3 comprises 12 residues. The germline V and J ends were trimmed by 4 bases and 3 bases, with 10 bases remaining between them.

This clonotype occurred many times. The chain recombines TRBV20-1 with TRBJ2-3; D unresolved. V was pared by 3 bases and J by 2 bases, with 21 bases between. The germline V gene encodes CDR1 DFQATT and CDR2 SNEGSKA (reference sequence). The CDR3 contains 17 residues. The CDR3 DNA reads TGCAGTGCTAGTTCCCCCCCGAACCCGGCCCTCACAGATACGCAGTATTTT. Translation: CSASSPPNPALTDTQYF.